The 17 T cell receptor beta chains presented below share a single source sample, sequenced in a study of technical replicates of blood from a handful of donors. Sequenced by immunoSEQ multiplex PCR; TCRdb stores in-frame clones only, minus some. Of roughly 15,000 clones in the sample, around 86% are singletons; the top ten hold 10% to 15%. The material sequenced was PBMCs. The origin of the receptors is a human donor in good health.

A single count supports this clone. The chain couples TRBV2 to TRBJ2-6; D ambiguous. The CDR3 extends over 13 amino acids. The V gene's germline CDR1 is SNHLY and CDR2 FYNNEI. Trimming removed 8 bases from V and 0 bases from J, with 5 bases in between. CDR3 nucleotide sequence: TGTGCCAGCTATCTCTCTGGGGCCAACGTCCTGACTTTC. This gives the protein CASYLSGANVLTF.

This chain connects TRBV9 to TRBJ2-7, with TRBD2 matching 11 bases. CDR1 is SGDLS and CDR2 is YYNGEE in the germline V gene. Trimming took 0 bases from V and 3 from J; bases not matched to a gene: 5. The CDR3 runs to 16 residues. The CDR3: CASSVGLTSGSYEQYF. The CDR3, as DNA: TGTGCCAGCAGCGTAGGTCTAACTAGCGGGAGCTACGAGCAGTACTTC.

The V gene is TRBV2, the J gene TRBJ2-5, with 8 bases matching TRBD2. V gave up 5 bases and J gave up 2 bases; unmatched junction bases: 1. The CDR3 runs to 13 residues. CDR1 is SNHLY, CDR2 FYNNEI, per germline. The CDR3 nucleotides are TGTGCCAGCAGTCGCGGGGGGCAAGAGACCCAGTACTTC. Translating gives CASSRGGQETQYF.

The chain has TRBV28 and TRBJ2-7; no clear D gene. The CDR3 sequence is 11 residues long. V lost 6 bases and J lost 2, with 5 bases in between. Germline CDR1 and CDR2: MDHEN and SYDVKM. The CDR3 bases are TGTGCCAGCAGCGCAGCCTACGAGCAGTACTTC. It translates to CASSAAYEQYF.

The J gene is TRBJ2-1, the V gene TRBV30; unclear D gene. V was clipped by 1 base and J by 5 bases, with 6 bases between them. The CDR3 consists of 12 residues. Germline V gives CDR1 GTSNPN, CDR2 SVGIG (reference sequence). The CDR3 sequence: CAWSANNNEQFF. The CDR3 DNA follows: TGTGCCTGGAGTGCGAACAACAATGAGCAGTTCTTC.

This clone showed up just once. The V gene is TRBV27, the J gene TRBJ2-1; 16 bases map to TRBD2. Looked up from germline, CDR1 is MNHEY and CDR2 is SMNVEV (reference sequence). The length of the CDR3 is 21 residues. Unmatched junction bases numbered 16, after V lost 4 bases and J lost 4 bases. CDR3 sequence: CASSYLGTSGRGGSVYNEQFF. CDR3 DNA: TGTGCCAGCAGTTATCTGGGGACTAGCGGGAGGGGAGGTAGTGTGTACAATGAGCAGTTCTTC.

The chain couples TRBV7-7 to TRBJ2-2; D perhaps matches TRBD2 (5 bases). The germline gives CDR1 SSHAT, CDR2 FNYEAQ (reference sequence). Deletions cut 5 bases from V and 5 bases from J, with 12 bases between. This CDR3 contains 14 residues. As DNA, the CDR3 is TGTGCCAGCAGCGCGGCGTCGGGGACCGGGGAGCTGTTTTTT. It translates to CASSAASGTGELFF.

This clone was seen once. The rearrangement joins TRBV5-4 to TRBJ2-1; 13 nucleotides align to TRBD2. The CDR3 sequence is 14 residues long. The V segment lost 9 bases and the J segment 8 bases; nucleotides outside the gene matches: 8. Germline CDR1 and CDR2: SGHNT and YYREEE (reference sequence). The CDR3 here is CATLLAGGPHEQFF. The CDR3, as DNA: TGTGCCACCCTACTAGCGGGAGGGCCGCATGAGCAGTTCTTC.

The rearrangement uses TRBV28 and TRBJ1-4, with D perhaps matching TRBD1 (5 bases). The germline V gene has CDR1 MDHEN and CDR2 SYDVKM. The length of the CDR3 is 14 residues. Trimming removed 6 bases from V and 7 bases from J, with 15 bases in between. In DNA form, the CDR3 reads TGTGCCAGCAGGTCGGGGGTTGGGGGTGAAAAACTGTTTTTT. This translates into CASRSGVGGEKLFF.

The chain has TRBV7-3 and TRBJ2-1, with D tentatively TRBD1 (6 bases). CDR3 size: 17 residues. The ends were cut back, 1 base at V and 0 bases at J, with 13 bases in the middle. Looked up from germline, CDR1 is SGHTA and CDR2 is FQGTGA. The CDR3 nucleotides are TGTGCCAGCAGCTTAATAAGTGGGACAAGCTCCTACAATGAGCAGTTCTTC. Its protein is CASSLISGTSSYNEQFF.

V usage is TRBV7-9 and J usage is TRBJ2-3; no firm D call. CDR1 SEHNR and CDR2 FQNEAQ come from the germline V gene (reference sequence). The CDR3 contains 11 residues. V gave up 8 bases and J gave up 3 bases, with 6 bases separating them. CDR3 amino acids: CASSETDTQYF. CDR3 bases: TGTGCCAGCTCCGAGACAGATACGCAGTATTTT.

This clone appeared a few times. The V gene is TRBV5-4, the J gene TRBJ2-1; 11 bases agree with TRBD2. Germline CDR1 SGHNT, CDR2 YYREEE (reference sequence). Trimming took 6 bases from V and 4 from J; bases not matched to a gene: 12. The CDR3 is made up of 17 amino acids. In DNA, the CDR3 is TGTGCCAGCACCCCTGGGGCTAGCGGGAGGAGGTACAATGAGCAGTTCTTC. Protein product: CASTPGASGRRYNEQFF.

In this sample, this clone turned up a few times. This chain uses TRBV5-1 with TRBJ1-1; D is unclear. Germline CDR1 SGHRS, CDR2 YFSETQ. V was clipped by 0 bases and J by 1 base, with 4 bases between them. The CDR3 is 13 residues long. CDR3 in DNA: TGCGCCAGCAGCTTGGCCGGGAACACTGAAGCTTTCTTT. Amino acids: CASSLAGNTEAFF.

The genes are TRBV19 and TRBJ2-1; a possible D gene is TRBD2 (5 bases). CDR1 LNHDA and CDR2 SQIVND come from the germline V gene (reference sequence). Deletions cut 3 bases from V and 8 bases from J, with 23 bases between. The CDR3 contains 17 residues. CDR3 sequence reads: CASSILTTSRRTDEQFF. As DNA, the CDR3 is TGTGCCAGTAGTATTTTGACTACATCCCGGCGGACCGATGAGCAGTTCTTC.

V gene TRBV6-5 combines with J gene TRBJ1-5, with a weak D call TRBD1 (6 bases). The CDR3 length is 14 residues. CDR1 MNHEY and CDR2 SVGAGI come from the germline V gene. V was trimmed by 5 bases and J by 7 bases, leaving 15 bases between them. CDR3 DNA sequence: TGTGCCAGCAGTCCGGAACAGGGAAACCAGCCCCAGCATTTT. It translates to CASSPEQGNQPQHF.

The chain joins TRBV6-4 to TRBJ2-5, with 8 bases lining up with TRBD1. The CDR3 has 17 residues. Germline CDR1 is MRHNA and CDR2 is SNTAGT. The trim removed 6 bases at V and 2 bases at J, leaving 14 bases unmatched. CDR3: CASRPFIRTGRQETQYF. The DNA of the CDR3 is TGTGCCAGCAGACCGTTCATTCGGACAGGGAGGCAAGAGACCCAGTACTTC.

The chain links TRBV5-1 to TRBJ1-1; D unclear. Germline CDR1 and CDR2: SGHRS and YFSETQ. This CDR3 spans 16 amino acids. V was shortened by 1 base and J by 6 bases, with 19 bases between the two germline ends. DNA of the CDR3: TGCGCCAGCAGCTTGTCGGGTCGCCCCCGGGGAGCTGAAGCTTTCTTT. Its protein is CASSLSGRPRGAEAFF.